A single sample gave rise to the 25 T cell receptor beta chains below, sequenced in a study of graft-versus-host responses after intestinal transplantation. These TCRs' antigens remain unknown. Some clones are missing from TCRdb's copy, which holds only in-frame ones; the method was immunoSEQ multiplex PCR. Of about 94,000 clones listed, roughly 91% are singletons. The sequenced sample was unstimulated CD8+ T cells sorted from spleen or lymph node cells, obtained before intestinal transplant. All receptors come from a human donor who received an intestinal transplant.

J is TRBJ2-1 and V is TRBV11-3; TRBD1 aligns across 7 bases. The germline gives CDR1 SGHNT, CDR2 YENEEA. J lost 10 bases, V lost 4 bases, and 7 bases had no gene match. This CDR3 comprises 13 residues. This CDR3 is CASSSRQGLEQFF. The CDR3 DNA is TGTGCCAGCAGCTCCCGACAGGGATTAGAGCAGTTCTTC.

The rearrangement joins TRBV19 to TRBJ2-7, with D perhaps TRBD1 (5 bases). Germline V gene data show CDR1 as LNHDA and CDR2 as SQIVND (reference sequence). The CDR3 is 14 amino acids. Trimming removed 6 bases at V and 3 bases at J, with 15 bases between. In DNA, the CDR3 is TGTGCCAGTAGCGCAGGGATGGGGCGCTACGAGCAGTACTTC. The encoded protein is CASSAGMGRYEQYF. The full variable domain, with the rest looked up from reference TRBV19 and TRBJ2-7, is DGGITQSPKYLFRKEGQNVTLSCEQNLNHDAMYWYRQDPGQGLRLIYYSQIVNDFQKGDIAEGYSVSREKKESFPLTVTSAQKNPTAFYLCASSAGMGRYEQYFGPGTRLTVT.

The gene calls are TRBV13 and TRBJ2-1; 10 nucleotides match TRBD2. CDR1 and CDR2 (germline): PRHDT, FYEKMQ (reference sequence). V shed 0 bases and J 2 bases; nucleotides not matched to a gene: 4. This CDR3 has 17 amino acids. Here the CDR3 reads CASSLGSAGGAYNEQFF. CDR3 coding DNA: TGTGCCAGCAGCTTAGGCTCAGCGGGAGGGGCCTACAATGAGCAGTTCTTC.

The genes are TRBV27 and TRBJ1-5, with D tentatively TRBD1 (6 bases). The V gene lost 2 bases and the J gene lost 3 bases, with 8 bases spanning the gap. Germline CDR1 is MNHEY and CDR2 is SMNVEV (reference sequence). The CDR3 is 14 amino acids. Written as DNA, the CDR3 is TGTGCCAGCAGTTTAGCGGGGGCCAATCAGCCCCAGCATTTT. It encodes CASSLAGANQPQHF.

This chain's CDR3 is CASSQGWRGGSYEQFF. The CDR3 DNA sequence: TGCGCCAGCAGCCAAGGCTGGCGGGGGGGCTCTTATGAGCAGTTCTTC. The chain has TRBV4-3 and TRBJ2-1, with 9 bases fitting TRBD2. V was clipped by 1 base and J by 8 bases; unmatched bases: 9. This CDR3 is built from 16 residues. The germline CDR1 and CDR2 sequences are LGHNA and YSLEER.

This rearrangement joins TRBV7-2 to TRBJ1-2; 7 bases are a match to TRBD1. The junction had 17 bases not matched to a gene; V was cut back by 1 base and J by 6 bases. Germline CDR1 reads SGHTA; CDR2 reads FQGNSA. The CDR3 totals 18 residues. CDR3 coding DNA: TGTGCCAGCAGCTTAGGGAACCCGACAGGGTACTTATACGATGGCTACACCTTC. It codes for CASSLGNPTGYLYDGYTF.

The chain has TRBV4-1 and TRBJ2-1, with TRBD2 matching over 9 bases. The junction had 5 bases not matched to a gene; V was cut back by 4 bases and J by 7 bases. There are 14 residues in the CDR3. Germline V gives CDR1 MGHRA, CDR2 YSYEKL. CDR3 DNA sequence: TGCGCCAGCAGCCCCCTGGGACTAGCTAATGAGCAGTTCTTC. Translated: CASSPLGLANEQFF.

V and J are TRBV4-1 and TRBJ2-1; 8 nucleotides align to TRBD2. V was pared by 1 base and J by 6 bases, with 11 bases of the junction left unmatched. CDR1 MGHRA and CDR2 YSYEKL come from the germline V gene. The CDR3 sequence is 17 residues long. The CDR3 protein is CASSQVMSGGPGNEQFF. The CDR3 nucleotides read TGCGCCAGCAGCCAAGTAATGTCGGGAGGGCCTGGCAATGAGCAGTTCTTC.

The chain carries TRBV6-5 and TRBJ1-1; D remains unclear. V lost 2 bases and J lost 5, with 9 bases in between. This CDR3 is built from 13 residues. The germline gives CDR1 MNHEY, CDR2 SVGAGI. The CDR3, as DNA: TGTGCCAGCAGTTACGGGGAGGTTACTGAAGCTTTCTTT. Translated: CASSYGEVTEAFF.

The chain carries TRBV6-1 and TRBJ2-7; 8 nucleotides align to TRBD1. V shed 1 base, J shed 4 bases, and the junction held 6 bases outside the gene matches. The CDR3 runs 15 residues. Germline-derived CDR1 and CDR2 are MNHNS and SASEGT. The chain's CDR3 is CASSEGGRGRYEQYF. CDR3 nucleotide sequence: TGTGCCAGCAGTGAAGGAGGCAGGGGGCGATACGAGCAGTACTTC.

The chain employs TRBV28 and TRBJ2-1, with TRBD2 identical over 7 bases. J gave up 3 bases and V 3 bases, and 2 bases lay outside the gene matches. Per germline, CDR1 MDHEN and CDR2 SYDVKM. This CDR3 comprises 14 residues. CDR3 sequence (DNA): TGTGCCAGCAGTTTCGAGCGGGACTACAATGAGCAGTTCTTC. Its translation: CASSFERDYNEQFF.

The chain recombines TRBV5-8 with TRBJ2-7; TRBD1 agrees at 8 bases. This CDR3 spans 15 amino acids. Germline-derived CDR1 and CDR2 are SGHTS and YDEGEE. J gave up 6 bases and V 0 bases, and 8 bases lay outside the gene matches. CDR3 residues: CASSLVTGGQSEQYF. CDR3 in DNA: TGTGCCAGCAGCTTGGTCACAGGGGGTCAAAGCGAGCAGTACTTC.

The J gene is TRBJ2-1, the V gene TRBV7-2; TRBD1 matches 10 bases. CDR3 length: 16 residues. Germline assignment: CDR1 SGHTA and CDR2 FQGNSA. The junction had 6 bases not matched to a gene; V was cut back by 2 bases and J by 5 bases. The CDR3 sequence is CASSLPDRGRDNEQFF. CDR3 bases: TGTGCCAGCAGCTTACCCGACAGGGGGCGGGACAATGAGCAGTTCTTC.

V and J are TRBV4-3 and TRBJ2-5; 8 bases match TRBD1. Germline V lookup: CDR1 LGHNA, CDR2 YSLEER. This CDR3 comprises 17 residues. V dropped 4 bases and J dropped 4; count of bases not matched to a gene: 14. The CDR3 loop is CASSLTDGQGVGETQYF. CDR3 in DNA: TGCGCCAGCAGCCTCACTGACGGACAGGGAGTGGGAGAGACCCAGTACTTC.

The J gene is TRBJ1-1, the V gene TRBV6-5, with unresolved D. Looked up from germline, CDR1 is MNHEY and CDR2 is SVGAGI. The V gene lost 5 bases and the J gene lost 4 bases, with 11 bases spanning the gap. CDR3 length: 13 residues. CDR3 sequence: CASSTQAGTEAFF. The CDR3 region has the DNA TGTGCCAGCAGTACCCAAGCAGGCACTGAAGCTTTCTTT.

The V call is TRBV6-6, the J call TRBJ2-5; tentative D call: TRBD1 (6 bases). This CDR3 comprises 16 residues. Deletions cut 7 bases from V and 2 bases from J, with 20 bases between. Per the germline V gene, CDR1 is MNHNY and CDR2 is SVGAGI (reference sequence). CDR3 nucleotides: TGTGCCAGCATCGCACCCCGGGGACAAGGACAAGAGACCCAGTACTTC. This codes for CASIAPRGQGQETQYF.

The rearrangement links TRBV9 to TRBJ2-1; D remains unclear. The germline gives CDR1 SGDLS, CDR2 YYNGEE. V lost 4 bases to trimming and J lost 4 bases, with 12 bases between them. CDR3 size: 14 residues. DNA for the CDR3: TGTGCCAGCAGCTCCAGACTGGAGTACAATGAGCAGTTCTTC. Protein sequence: CASSSRLEYNEQFF.

CDR3: CASSRTGSEQFF. CDR3 bases: TGTGCCAGCAGCCGGACAGGGAGTGAGCAGTTCTTC. The chain combines TRBV7-9 with TRBJ2-1; 8 bases map to TRBD1. CDR1 is SEHNR, CDR2 FQNEAQ, per germline (reference sequence). Germline trimming cut 5 bases from V and 9 bases from J; bases unmatched to any gene: 3. The CDR3 runs to 12 residues.

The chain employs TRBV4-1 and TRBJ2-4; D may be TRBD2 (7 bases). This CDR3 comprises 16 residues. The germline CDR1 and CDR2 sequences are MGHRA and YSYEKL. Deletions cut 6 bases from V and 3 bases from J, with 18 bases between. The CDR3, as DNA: TGCGCCAGCAGTTCCTCAAGGGGGGGTGGCAAAAACATTCAGTACTTC. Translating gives CASSSSRGGGKNIQYF.

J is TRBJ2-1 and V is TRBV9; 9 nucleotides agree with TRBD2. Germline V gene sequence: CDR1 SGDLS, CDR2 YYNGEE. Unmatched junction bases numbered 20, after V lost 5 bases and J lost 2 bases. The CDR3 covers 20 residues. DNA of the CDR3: TGTGCCAGCAGTCCGCCGCCAGGGAGTATAGCGGGAGTCGCCTACAATGAGCAGTTCTTC. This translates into CASSPPPGSIAGVAYNEQFF.

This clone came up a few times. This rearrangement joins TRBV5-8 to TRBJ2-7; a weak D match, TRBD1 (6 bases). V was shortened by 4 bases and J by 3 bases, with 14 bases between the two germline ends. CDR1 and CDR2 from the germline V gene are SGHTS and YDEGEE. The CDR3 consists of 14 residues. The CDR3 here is CASSNRDKVYEQYF. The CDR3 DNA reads TGTGCCAGCAGCAACCGGGACAAGGTCTACGAGCAGTACTTC.

Here the CDR3 DNA reads TGCGCCAGCAGCCACCTGGCCCCCGGGGCTGAAGCTTTCTTT. It translates to CASSHLAPGAEAFF. The rearrangement uses TRBV4-1 and TRBJ1-1; no clear D gene. Germline V lookup: CDR1 MGHRA, CDR2 YSYEKL. V was trimmed by 3 bases and J by 6 bases, leaving 14 bases between them. CDR3 length equals 14 residues.

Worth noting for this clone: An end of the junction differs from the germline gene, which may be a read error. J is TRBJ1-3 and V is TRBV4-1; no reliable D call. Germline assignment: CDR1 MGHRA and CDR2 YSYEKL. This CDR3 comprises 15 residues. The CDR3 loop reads CATSQVLNSGNTIYF. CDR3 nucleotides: TGCGCCACCAGCCAAGTACTCAACTCTGGAAACACCATATATTTT.

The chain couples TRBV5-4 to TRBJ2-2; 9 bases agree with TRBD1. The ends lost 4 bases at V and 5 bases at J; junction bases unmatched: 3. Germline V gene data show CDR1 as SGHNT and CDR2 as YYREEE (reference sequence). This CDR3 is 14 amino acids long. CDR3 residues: CASSRTGDTGELFF. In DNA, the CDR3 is TGTGCCAGCAGCAGGACAGGGGATACCGGGGAGCTGTTTTTT.

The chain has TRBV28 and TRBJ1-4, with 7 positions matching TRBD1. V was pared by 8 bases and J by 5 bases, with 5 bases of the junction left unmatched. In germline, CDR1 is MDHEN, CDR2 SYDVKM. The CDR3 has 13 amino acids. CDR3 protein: CASHRGSNEKLFF. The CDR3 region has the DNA TGTGCCAGCCACAGGGGATCAAATGAAAAACTGTTTTTT.